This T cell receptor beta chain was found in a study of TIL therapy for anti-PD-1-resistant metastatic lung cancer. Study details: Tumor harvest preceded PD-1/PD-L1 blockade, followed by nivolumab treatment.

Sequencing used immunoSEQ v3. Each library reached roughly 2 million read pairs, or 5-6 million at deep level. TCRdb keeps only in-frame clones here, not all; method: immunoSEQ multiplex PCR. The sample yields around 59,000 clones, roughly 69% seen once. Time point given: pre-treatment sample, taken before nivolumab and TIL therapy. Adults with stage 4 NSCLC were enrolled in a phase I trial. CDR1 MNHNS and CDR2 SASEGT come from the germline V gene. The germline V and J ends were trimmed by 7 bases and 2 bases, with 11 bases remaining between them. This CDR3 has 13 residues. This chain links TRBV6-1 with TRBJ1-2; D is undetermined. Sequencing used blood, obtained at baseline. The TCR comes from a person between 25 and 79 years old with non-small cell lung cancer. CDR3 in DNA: TGTGCCAGCACCGACGGTACCAACTATGGCTACACCTTC. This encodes CASTDGTNYGYTF.